A selection of T cell receptor beta chains follows, all from one sample in a study of blood T cell repertoires in COVID-19. Here immunoSEQ multiplex PCR was the method, and the copy in TCRdb shows in-frame clones only, minus some. The table shows approximately 62,000 clones, with about nine tenths occurring only once. Sequenced material: peripheral blood. The source is a man aged 55-75 years with acute or convalescent COVID-19. The CDR3 runs from the conserved cysteine through the conserved F or W. Fields, in order: J gene, V gene, CDR3 length, CDR3 protein.

TRBJ2-6 | TRBV11-2 | 16 | CASSLARNSGANVLTF
TRBJ1-4 | TRBV6-5 | 14 | CASSYGTGSEKLFF
TRBJ1-5 | TRBV10-3 | 14 | CAISESREDQPQHF
TRBJ2-1 | TRBV18 | 13 | CASSRDYNNEQFF
TRBJ1-2 | TRBV6-4 | 13 | CASSDQGAGGYTF
TRBJ1-1 | TRBV7-2 | 14 | CASSLVQGPYEAFF
TRBJ2-3 | TRBV6-2/TRBV6-3 | 13 | CASSRGYTDTQYF
TRBJ1-6 | TRBV18 | 17 | CASSANPIVGSNSPLHF
TRBJ2-5 | TRBV7-9 | 16 | CASSLDSAGYQETQYF
TRBJ1-5 | TRBV7-2 | 14 | CASSPDRAAQPQHF
TRBJ1-2 | TRBV6-2/TRBV6-3 | 15 | CASSYPGQNLLGYTF
TRBJ2-1 | TRBV27 | 12 | CASVGLVNEQFF
TRBJ1-4 | TRBV5-1 | 15 | CASTASGTGKEKLFF
TRBJ1-1 | TRBV6-2/TRBV6-3 | 12 | CASSYSGAEAFF
TRBJ2-1 | TRBV4-1 | 15 | CASSQDASGIHEQFF
TRBJ1-4 | TRBV7-9 | 15 | CASSLGGTTNEKLFF
TRBJ1-4 | TRBV19 | 13 | CATSYSTNEKLFF
TRBJ2-5 | TRBV29-1 | 18 | CSVEGWSGSDGFQETQYF
TRBJ1-2 | TRBV28 | 15 | CASSSYGGTNYGYTF
TRBJ2-7 | TRBV13 | 15 | CASGEQLAATYEQYF
TRBJ1-1 | TRBV6-5 | 12 | CASTGVGTEAFF
TRBJ2-2 | TRBV10-3 | 15 | CAIREARVETGELFF
TRBJ1-6 | TRBV11-2 | 12 | CASSAPDRPLHF
TRBJ2-4 | TRBV6-2/TRBV6-3 | 16 | CASTPERDRLKNIQYF
TRBJ2-1 | TRBV7-2 | 15 | CASHGPGGGYNEQFF
TRBJ2-7 | TRBV5-6 | 13 | CASSLSTPYEQYF
TRBJ2-1 | TRBV11-3 | 15 | CASTQWAGGGGEQFF
TRBJ2-3 | TRBV15 | 17 | CATSRVAAGVKSDTQYF
TRBJ2-7 | TRBV27 | 17 | CASSPKSTGGAFGEQYF
TRBJ1-1 | TRBV5-1 | 13 | CASNSGEYTEAFF
TRBJ2-1 | TRBV5-1 | 14 | CASSFISSGGEQFF
TRBJ2-7 | TRBV13 | 14 | CASSLGGGVGEQYF
TRBJ1-5 | TRBV6-5 | 13 | CASRRGEGQPQHF
TRBJ1-1 | TRBV5-5 | 14 | CASSQRGGNTEAFF